The subject of this entry is one T cell receptor (beta chain). V gave up 5 bases and J gave up 7 bases, with 12 bases separating them. The germline V gene has CDR1 SNHLY and CDR2 FYNNEI. The length of the CDR3 is 14 residues. The sample belongs to a study of blood T cell repertoires in COVID-19. The wider study: The origin of the acute and convalescent COVID-19 samples was the United States, Italy and Spain. T cells, B-cell-depleted T cells, or PBMCs provided the cDNA or gDNA that served as material.

Methods used by the authors: Estimates of nucleated cell counts were drawn from the amplification of reference gene primers. Profiled with immunoSEQ multiplex PCR; TCRdb holds only in-frame clones, not every one. Clone size and the V and J calls come from that table; the DNA yielded D and trimming. The sample records about 400,000 clones, more than 85% being singletons. Sequences were obtained from peripheral blood. This receptor was obtained from a human donor in a cohort sampled during active COVID-19. This sequence joins TRBV2 and TRBJ1-6; D might be TRBD1 (6 bases). CDR3 region: CASSQQGSNSPLHF. The CDR3 DNA reads TGTGCCAGCAGTCAACAGGGCAGCAATTCACCCCTCCACTTT.